The present entry profiles one TCR beta chain with its context. Only in-frame clones appear in the TCRdb table, and some are missing; sequencing was by immunoSEQ multiplex PCR. This sample has 700,000 or so clones, with 80% to 90% found just once. The sample comes from a study of shared T cell receptors in the human thymus. CDR1 is MGHRA, CDR2 YSYEKL, per germline. This CDR3 has 15 residues. Germline trimming cut 0 bases from V and 15 bases from J; bases unmatched to any gene: 11. These records were also assigned to another study, of human thymus T cells. From that second work: It looked as if thymic and blood repertoires used V and J genes in a biased way.

This rearrangement joins TRBV4-1 to TRBJ2-1; TRBD2 matches 10 bases. The origin of this receptor is a girl in the first two years of life with a congenital heart defect. The sequenced sample consisted of thymocytes. The CDR3 DNA sequence: TGCGCCAGCAGCCAAGAGGATAGCGGGGGGCAGGTGAGGTTCTTC. This codes for CASSQEDSGGQVRFF.